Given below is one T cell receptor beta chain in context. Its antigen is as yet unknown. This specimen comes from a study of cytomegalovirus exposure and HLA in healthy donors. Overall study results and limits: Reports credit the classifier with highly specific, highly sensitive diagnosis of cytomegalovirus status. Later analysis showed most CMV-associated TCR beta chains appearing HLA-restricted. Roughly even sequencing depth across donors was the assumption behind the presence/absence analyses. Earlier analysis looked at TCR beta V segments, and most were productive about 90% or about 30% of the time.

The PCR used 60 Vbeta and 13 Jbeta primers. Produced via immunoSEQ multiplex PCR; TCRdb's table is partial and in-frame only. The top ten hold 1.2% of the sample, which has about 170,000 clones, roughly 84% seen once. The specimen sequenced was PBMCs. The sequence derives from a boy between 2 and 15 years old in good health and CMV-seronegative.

The CDR3 is CASRYRVTTGELFF. The CDR3, as DNA: TGTGCCAGCAGGTACAGGGTGACCACCGGGGAGCTGTTTTTT. The chain is built from TRBV7-8 and TRBJ2-2, with D maybe TRBD1 (6 bases). Per the germline V gene, CDR1 is SGHVS and CDR2 is FQNEAQ. Trimming removed 6 bases at V and 4 bases at J, with 12 bases between. The CDR3 is 14 residues long.